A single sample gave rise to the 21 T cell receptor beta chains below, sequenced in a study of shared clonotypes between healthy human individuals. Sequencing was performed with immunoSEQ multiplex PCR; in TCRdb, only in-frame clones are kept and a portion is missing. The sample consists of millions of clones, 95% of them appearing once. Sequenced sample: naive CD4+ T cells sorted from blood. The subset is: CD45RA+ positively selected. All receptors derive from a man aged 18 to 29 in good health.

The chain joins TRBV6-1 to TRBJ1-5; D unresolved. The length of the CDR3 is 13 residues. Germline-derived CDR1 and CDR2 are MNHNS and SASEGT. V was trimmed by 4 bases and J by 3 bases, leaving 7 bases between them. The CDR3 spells CASSGTYNQPQHF. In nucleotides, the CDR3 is TGTGCCAGCAGTGGGACCTACAATCAGCCCCAGCATTTT.

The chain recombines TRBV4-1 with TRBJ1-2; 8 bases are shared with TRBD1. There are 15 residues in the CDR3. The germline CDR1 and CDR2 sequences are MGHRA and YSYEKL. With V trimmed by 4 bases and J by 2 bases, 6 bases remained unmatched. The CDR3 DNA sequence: TGCGCCAGCAGCCCGACTCAGGGGGCAAACTATGGCTACACCTTC. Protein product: CASSPTQGANYGYTF.

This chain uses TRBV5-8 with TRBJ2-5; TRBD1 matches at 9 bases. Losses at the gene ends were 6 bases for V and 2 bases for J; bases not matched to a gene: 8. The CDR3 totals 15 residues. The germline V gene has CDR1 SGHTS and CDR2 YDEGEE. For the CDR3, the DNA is TGTGCCAGCATACTCACAGGGGGCCCTCAAGAGACCCAGTACTTC. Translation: CASILTGGPQETQYF.

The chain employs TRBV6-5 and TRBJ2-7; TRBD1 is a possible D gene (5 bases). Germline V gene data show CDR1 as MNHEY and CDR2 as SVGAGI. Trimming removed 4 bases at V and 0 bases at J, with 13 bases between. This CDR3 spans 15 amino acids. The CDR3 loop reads CASSFTFQGSYEQYF. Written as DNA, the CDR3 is TGTGCCAGCAGTTTTACCTTCCAGGGCTCCTACGAGCAGTACTTC.

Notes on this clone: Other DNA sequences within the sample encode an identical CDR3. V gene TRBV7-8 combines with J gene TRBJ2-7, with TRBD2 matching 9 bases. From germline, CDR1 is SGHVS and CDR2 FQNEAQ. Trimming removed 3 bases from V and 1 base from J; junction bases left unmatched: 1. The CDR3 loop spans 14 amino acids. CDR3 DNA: TGTGCCAGCAGCTTGACTAGCGGTTCCTACGAGCAGTACTTC. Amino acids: CASSLTSGSYEQYF.

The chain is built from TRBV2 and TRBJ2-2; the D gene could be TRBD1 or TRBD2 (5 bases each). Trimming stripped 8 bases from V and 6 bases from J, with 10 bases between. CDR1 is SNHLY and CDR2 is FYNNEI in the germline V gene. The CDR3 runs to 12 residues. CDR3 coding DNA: TGTGCCAGCCGGTGGGGGTCCGGGGAGCTGTTTTTT. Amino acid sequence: CASRWGSGELFF. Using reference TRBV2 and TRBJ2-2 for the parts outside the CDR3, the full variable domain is EPEVTQTPSHQVTQMGQEVILRCVPISNHLYFYWYRQILGQKVEFLVSFYNNEISEKSEIFDDQFSVERPDGSNFTLKIRSTKLEDSAMYFCASRWGSGELFFGEGSRLTVL.

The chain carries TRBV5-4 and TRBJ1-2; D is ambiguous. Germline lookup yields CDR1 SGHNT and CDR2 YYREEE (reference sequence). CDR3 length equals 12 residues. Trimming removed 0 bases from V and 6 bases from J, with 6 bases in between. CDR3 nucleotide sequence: TGTGCCAGCAGCTTGGACGGGAATGGCTACACCTTC. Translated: CASSLDGNGYTF.

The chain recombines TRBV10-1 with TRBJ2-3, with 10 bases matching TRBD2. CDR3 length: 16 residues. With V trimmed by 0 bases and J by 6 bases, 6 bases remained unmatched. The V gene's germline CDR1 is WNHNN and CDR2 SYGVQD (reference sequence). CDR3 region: CASSESEAGGMDTQYF. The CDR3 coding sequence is TGCGCCAGCAGTGAGTCGGAAGCGGGGGGGATGGATACGCAGTATTTT.

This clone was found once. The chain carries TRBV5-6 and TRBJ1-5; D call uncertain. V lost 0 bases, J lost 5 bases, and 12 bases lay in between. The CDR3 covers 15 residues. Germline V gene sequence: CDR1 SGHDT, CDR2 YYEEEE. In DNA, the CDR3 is TGTGCCAGCAGCTTGGGCAGTTTGGAGTATCAGCCCCAGCATTTT. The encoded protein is CASSLGSLEYQPQHF.

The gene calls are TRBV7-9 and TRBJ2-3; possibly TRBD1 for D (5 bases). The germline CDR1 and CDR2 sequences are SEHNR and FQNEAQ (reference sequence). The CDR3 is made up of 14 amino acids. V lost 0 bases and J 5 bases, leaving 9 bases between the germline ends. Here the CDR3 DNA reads TGTGCCAGCAGCTTAGCAGGGGCGGAAGATACGCAGTATTTT. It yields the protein CASSLAGAEDTQYF.

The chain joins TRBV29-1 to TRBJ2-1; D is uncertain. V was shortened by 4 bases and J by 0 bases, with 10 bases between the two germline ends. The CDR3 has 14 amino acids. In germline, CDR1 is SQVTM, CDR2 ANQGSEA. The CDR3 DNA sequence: TGCAGCGTTGGCCCTAGGAGCTCCTACAATGAGCAGTTCTTC. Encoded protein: CSVGPRSSYNEQFF.

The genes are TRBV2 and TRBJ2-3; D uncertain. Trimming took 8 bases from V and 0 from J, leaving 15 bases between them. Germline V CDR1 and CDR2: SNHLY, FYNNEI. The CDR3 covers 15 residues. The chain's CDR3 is CASASDSFSTDTQYF. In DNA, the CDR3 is TGTGCCAGCGCGTCTGACTCCTTTAGCACAGATACGCAGTATTTT. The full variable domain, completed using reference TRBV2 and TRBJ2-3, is EPEVTQTPSHQVTQMGQEVILRCVPISNHLYFYWYRQILGQKVEFLVSFYNNEISEKSEIFDDQFSVERPDGSNFTLKIRSTKLEDSAMYFCASASDSFSTDTQYFGPGTRLTVL.

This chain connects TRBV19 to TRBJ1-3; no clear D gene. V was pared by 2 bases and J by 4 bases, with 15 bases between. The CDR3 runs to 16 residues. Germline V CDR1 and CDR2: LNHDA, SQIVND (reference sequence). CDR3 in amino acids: CASSIIGGLAGNTIYF. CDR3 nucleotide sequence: TGTGCCAGTAGTATAATCGGCGGGTTGGCCGGAAACACCATATATTTT.

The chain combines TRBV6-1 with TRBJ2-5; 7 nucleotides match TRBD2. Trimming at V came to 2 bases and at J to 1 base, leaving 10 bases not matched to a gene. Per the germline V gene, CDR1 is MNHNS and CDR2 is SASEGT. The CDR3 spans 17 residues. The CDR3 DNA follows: TGTGCCAGCAGTGAATTGCCTAGCGGTACCATCCAAGAGACCCAGTACTTC. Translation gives CASSELPSGTIQETQYF.

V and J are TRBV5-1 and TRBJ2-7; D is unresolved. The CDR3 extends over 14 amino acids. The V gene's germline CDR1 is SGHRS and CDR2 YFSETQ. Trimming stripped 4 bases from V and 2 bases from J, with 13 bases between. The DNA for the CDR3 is TGCGCCAGCAGCCCCTCCACCGCCGCCTACGAGCAGTACTTC. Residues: CASSPSTAAYEQYF. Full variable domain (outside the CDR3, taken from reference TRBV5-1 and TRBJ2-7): KAGVTQTPRYLIKTRGQQVTLSCSPISGHRSVSWYQQTPGQGLQFLFEYFSETQRNKGNFPGRFSGRQFSNSRSEMNVSTLELGDSALYLCASSPSTAAYEQYFGPGTRLTVT.

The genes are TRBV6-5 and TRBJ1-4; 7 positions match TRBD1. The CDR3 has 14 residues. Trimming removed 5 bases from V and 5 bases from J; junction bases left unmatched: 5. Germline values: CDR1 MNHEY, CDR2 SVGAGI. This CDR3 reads CASSAGTVNEKLFF. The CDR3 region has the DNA TGTGCCAGCAGTGCCGGGACAGTCAATGAAAAACTGTTTTTT.

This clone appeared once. The CDR3, as DNA: TGTGCCAGCAGCTTAACAGGCAGTATGCTAGCCAAAAACATTCAGTACTTC. This codes for CASSLTGSMLAKNIQYF. The genes are TRBV7-2 and TRBJ2-4; tentatively, D is TRBD1 (5 bases). The CDR3 length is 17 residues. Trimming removed 2 bases at V and 0 bases at J, with 14 bases between. Germline V gene lookup returns CDR1 SGHTA and CDR2 FQGNSA.

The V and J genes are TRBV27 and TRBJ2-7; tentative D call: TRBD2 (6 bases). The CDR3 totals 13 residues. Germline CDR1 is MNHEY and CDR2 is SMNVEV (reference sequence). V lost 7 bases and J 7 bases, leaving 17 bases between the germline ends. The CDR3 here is CASTDRGRGEQYF. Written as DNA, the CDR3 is TGTGCCAGCACCGACCGCGGCCGGGGGGAGCAGTACTTC.

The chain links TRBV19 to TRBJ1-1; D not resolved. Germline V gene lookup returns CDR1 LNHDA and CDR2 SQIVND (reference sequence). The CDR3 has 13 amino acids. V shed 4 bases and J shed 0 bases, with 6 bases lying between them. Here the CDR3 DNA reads TGTGCCAGTAGTAACACCCTGAACACTGAAGCTTTCTTT. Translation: CASSNTLNTEAFF.

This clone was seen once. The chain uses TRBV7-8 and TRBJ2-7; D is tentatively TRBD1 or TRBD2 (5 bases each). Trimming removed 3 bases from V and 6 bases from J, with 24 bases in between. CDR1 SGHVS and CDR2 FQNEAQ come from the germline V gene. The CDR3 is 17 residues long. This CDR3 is CASSFRDPGTVVSEQYF. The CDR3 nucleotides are TGTGCCAGCAGCTTCAGAGACCCCGGGACGGTGGTTTCCGAGCAGTACTTC.

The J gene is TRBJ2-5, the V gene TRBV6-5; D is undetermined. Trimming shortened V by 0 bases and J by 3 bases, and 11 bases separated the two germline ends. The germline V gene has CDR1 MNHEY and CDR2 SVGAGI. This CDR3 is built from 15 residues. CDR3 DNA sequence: TGTGCCAGCAGTTACTCTAACCGGTGGAAAGAGACCCAGTACTTC. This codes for CASSYSNRWKETQYF.